The 3 T cell receptor beta chains below all came from one sample that was sequenced in a study of T cell changes during pregnancy in multiple sclerosis. Repertoires were generated with immunoSEQ multiplex PCR, while TCRdb's copy carries only in-frame clones and drops some. In the table there are approximately 89,000 clones, 90% to 95% of which are singletons. The input for sequencing was peripheral blood, taken after pregnancy. The receptors were sampled from a female donor in good health, enrolled as a control in a pregnancy study.

This chain uses TRBV6-5 with TRBJ2-5; possible D gene TRBD2, 5 bases. Germline V gene lookup returns CDR1 MNHEY and CDR2 SVGAGI. The CDR3 sequence is 13 residues long. Trimming shortened V by 1 base and J by 5 bases, and 8 bases separated the two germline ends. This chain's CDR3 is CASSYLGAETQYF. CDR3 bases: TGTGCCAGCAGTTACTTGGGAGCTGAGACCCAGTACTTC.

J is TRBJ2-1 and V is TRBV27, with D possibly TRBD2 on 6 matching bases. The V end lost 0 bases, the J end lost 4 bases, and 7 bases lay between the germline ends. The CDR3 is made up of 14 amino acids. The germline V gene has CDR1 MNHEY and CDR2 SMNVEV (reference sequence). CDR3 loop: CASSLSGGYNEQFF. The CDR3 DNA follows: TGTGCCAGCAGTTTATCGGGGGGATACAATGAGCAGTTCTTC.

J is TRBJ2-7 and V is TRBV6-1; no clear D. CDR1 is MNHNS, CDR2 SASEGT, per germline. The V end was cut by 10 bases, the J end by 2 bases, with 15 bases between. CDR3 length: 13 residues. CDR3 region: CATLRHLPYEQYF. DNA of the CDR3: TGTGCCACCCTCAGGCATCTGCCCTACGAGCAGTACTTC.